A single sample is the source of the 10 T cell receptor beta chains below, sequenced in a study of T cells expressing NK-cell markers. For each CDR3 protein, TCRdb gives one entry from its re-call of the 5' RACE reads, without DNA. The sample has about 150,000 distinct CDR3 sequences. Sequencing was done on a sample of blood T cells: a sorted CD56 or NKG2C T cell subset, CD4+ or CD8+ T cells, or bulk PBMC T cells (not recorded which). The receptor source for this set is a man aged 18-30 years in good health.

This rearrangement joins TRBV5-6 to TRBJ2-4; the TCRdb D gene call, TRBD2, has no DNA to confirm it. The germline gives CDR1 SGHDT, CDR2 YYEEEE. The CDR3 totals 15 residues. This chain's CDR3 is CASSPRVGAKNIQYF.

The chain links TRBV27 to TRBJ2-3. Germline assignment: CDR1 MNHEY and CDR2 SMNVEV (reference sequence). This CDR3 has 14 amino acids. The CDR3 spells CASSLLSGTDTQYF.

The CDR3 spells CASSSPTSGSHEQFF. V gene TRBV12-3 or TRBV12-4 combines with J gene TRBJ2-1; without DNA, the TCRdb call of TRBD2 cannot be checked. The CDR3 is 15 amino acids.

This CDR3 reads CASTYGSQGGTEAFF. The chain combines TRBV23-1 with TRBJ1-1; the TRBD1 assignment by TCRdb is unverifiable without DNA. TRBV23-1 has ORF status, its function being uncertain. This CDR3 region has 15 residues.

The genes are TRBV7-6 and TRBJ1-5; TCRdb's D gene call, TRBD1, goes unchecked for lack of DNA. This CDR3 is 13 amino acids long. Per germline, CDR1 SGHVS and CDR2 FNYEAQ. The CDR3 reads CASKLGGDQPQHF.

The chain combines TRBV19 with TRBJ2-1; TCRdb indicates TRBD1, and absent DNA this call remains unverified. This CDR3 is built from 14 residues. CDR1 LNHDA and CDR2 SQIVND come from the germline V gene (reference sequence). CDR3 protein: CASSIGTGDNEQFF.

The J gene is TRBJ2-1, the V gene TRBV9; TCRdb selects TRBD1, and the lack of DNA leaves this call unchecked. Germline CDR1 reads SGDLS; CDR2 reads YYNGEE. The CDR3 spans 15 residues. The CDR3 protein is CASSVDSRSYNEQFF.

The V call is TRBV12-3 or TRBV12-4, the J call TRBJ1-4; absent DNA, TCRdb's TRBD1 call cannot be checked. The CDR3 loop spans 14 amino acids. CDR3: CASSPGQGAGKLFF.

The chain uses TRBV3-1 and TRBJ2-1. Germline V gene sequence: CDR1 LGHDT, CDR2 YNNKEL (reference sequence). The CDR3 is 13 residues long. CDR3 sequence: CASRLISEDEQFF.

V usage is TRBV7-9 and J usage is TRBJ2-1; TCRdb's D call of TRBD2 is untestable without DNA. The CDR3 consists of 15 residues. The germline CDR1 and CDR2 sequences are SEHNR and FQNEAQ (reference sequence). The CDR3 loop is CASSLAQRESVEQFF.